What follows describes a single TCR beta chain. Seattle patients were enrolled during active infection and followed longitudinally. This sample was included in a study of blood T cell repertoires in COVID-19. Overall study: Whether acute or convalescent, the COVID-19 samples came from the United States, Italy and Spain. PBMCs, B-cell-depleted T cells, or T cells were the source of the cDNA or gDNA that made up the material.

Per germline, CDR1 SGDLS and CDR2 YYNGEE. Trimming removed 0 bases from V and 3 bases from J; junction bases left unmatched: 5. The CDR3 has 16 residues. The assay was immunoSEQ multiplex PCR, and TCRdb's table has in-frame clones only and misses some. The table includes tens of thousands of clones, 82% detected once. The rearrangement links TRBV9 to TRBJ2-1; 8 nucleotides line up with TRBD2. This clonotype was obtained from a man at least 80 years old with COVID-19, enrolled during active disease. The source material was peripheral blood. CDR3 DNA sequence: TGTGCCAGCAGCGTAGATGTGGCGGGGGGCTACAATGAGCAGTTCTTC. Its protein is CASSVDVAGGYNEQFF.